These 23 T cell receptor beta chains originate from one sample sequenced in a study of blood T cell repertoires in COVID-19. Profiled with immunoSEQ multiplex PCR; TCRdb holds only in-frame clones, not every one. The sample yields some 300,000 clones, roughly 90% seen once. Sequencing was carried out using PBMCs or T cells enriched from blood (not recorded which). These receptor sequences come from a woman in her 50s who had been exposed to COVID-19.

The sample holds one count of this clone. The chain uses TRBV6-4 and TRBJ1-6; TRBD1 agrees at 7 bases. The CDR3 runs to 16 residues. Germline V gene lookup returns CDR1 MRHNA and CDR2 SNTAGT. V was pared by 2 bases and J by 7 bases, with 8 bases of the junction left unmatched. The CDR3 is CASSDRGGQLNSPLHF. The CDR3 DNA reads as TGTGCCAGCAGTGACCGGGGGGGACAGCTAAATTCACCCCTCCACTTT.

For this clone: Additional DNA sequences in this sample encode the identical CDR3. J is TRBJ1-2 and V is TRBV5-1; TRBD1 aligns across 11 bases. This CDR3 has 15 residues. Germline CDR1 SGHRS, CDR2 YFSETQ. Unmatched junction bases numbered 2, after V lost 3 bases and J lost 1 base. DNA of the CDR3: TGCGCCAGCAGCTCGGACAGGGGGCTTAACTATGGCTACACCTTC. Protein: CASSSDRGLNYGYTF. Full variable domain (remainder filled in from reference TRBV5-1 and TRBJ1-2): KAGVTQTPRYLIKTRGQQVTLSCSPISGHRSVSWYQQTPGQGLQFLFEYFSETQRNKGNFPGRFSGRQFSNSRSEMNVSTLELGDSALYLCASSSDRGLNYGYTFGSGTRLTVV.

J is TRBJ2-2 and V is TRBV4-1; 8 positions match TRBD1. The junction had 4 bases not matched to a gene; V was cut back by 5 bases and J by 5 bases. This CDR3 has 14 residues. The V gene's germline CDR1 is MGHRA and CDR2 YSYEKL. The chain's CDR3 is CASSDRGRTGELFF. In DNA form, the CDR3 reads TGCGCCAGCAGCGACAGGGGAAGGACCGGGGAGCTGTTTTTT.

This chain joins TRBV19 and TRBJ1-5; 7 bases are shared with TRBD1. The CDR3 is 15 amino acids. Germline V gene data show CDR1 as LNHDA and CDR2 as SQIVND (reference sequence). The V gene end was trimmed by 4 bases and the J gene end by 0 bases; junction bases not matched to a gene: 3. CDR3 amino acids: CASSRTGYSNQPQHF. CDR3 in DNA: TGTGCCAGTAGTAGGACAGGCTATAGCAATCAGCCCCAGCATTTT. The entire variable domain, with the rest obtained from reference TRBV19 and TRBJ1-5, is as follows: DGGITQSPKYLFRKEGQNVTLSCEQNLNHDAMYWYRQDPGQGLRLIYYSQIVNDFQKGDIAEGYSVSREKKESFPLTVTSAQKNPTAFYLCASSRTGYSNQPQHFGDGTRLSIL.

The chain is built from TRBV3-1 (or the pseudogene TRBV3-2) and TRBJ2-3; the match to TRBD2 covers 10 bases. Losses at the gene ends were 8 bases for V and 0 bases for J; bases not matched to a gene: 8. The CDR3 consists of 16 residues. Germline V gene lookup returns CDR1 LGHDT and CDR2 YNNKEL (reference sequence). The CDR3 DNA reads TGTGCCAGCTCCCAAATAGCGGGGGGCAGCACAGATACGCAGTATTTT. Translating gives CASSQIAGGSTDTQYF.

V gene TRBV10-3 combines with J gene TRBJ2-5; 10 positions agree with TRBD1. CDR1 ENHRY and CDR2 SYGVKD come from the germline V gene. V was clipped by 10 bases and J by 1 base; unmatched bases: 6. The CDR3 is made up of 14 amino acids. CDR3 loop: CATGQGGPQETQYF. The CDR3 region has the DNA TGTGCCACCGGACAGGGGGGTCCCCAAGAGACCCAGTACTTC.

J is TRBJ2-5 and V is TRBV3-1 (or the pseudogene TRBV3-2), with 8 bases matching TRBD2. Trimming at V came to 0 bases and at J to 5 bases, leaving 11 bases not matched to a gene. The CDR3 has 17 residues. Germline CDR1 and CDR2: LGHDT and YNNKEL (reference sequence). CDR3 amino acids: CASSQDRRLAGEETQYF. CDR3 in DNA: TGTGCCAGCAGCCAAGATCGTAGGCTAGCGGGTGAGGAGACCCAGTACTTC.

This clone was counted a single time. V and J are TRBV5-1 and TRBJ1-4; D call uncertain. The CDR3 has 14 amino acids. Per germline, CDR1 SGHRS and CDR2 YFSETQ. The V end was cut by 2 bases, the J end by 7 bases, with 12 bases between. The CDR3 reads CASSLNAVAEKLFF. As DNA, the CDR3 is TGCGCCAGCAGCTTAAACGCAGTCGCTGAAAAACTGTTTTTT.

The gene calls are TRBV10-3 and TRBJ1-2; D possibly corresponds to TRBD1 (6 bases). The germline CDR1 and CDR2 sequences are ENHRY and SYGVKD. The V end lost 6 bases, the J end lost 3 bases, and 14 bases lay between the germline ends. The length of the CDR3 is 14 residues. CDR3 in DNA: TGTGCCATCAGCAGACAAGGGGGATACTATGGCTACACCTTC. This translates into CAISRQGGYYGYTF.

The chain carries TRBV13 and TRBJ2-1; D possibly corresponds to TRBD2 (7 bases). Trimming took off 5 bases at V and 5 bases at J, with 19 bases between the two ends. Germline CDR1 is PRHDT and CDR2 is FYEKMQ (reference sequence). CDR3 size: 16 residues. The CDR3 DNA sequence: TGTGCCAGCAGCCCGAAAGGGGCGGGGGCCAACAATGAGCAGTTCTTC. Its protein is CASSPKGAGANNEQFF. Complete variable domain (other parts from reference TRBV13 and TRBJ2-1): AAGVIQSPRHLIKEKRETATLKCYPIPRHDTVYWYQQGPGQDPQFLISFYEKMQSDKGSIPDRFSAQQFSDYHSELNMSSLELGDSALYFCASSPKGAGANNEQFFGPGTRLTVL.

This clone was observed once. For the CDR3, the DNA is TGTGCCAGCAGGGACAGGGGCCGGGGCAATCAGCCCCAGCATTTT. Translating it yields CASRDRGRGNQPQHF. The chain joins TRBV2 to TRBJ1-5, with 9 bases aligning to TRBD1. With V trimmed by 6 bases and J by 2 bases, 5 bases remained unmatched. CDR3 size: 15 residues. Germline-derived CDR1 and CDR2 are SNHLY and FYNNEI.

The V gene is TRBV16, the J gene TRBJ1-5; maybe TRBD1 (6 bases). CDR3 length equals 15 residues. Germline V gives CDR1 KGHSY, CDR2 FQNENV. Trimming removed 0 bases at V and 4 bases at J, with 10 bases between. The CDR3 DNA is TGTGCCAGCAGCCAATCGGGGCAGGGGAATCAGCCCCAGCATTTT. It yields the protein CASSQSGQGNQPQHF.

The chain uses TRBV24-1 and TRBJ2-1; 14 nucleotides align to TRBD2. CDR3 size: 17 residues. Germline lookup yields CDR1 KGHDR and CDR2 SFDVKD. Losses at the gene ends were 3 bases for V and 9 bases for J; bases not matched to a gene: 9. Here the CDR3 DNA reads TGTGCCACCAGTGATCCTAGACTAGCGGGGGGGGATGGTGAGCAGTTCTTC. It translates to CATSDPRLAGGDGEQFF.

J is TRBJ1-4 and V is TRBV19, with D possibly being TRBD1 (6 bases). Germline V gene sequence: CDR1 LNHDA, CDR2 SQIVND (reference sequence). The CDR3 extends over 17 amino acids. The V and J ends lost 3 bases and 2 bases respectively, with 16 bases between them. The CDR3: CASSMGIGGPTNEKLFF. The CDR3, as DNA: TGTGCCAGTAGTATGGGGATCGGGGGGCCGACTAATGAAAAACTGTTTTTT. The full variable domain, with the rest looked up from reference TRBV19 and TRBJ1-4, is DGGITQSPKYLFRKEGQNVTLSCEQNLNHDAMYWYRQDPGQGLRLIYYSQIVNDFQKGDIAEGYSVSREKKESFPLTVTSAQKNPTAFYLCASSMGIGGPTNEKLFFGSGTQLSVL.

V gene TRBV6-1 combines with J gene TRBJ1-2; TRBD1 is a possible D gene (5 bases). Trimming pared 3 bases from V and 3 bases from J, leaving 8 bases between. In germline, CDR1 is MNHNS, CDR2 SASEGT. The CDR3 consists of 13 residues. The CDR3 is CASSETAYYGYTF. CDR3 coding DNA: TGTGCCAGCAGTGAGACAGCATACTATGGCTACACCTTC.

This clone was seen only a few times. The chain has TRBV24-1 and TRBJ2-1, with TRBD1 identical over 12 bases. V dropped 7 bases and J dropped 7; count of bases not matched to a gene: 10. CDR1 KGHDR and CDR2 SFDVKD come from the germline V gene. The CDR3 extends over 16 amino acids. CDR3 DNA sequence: TGTGCCACCAGGTCCGGGACAGGGGGCGCGAATAATGAGCAGTTCTTC. It translates to CATRSGTGGANNEQFF.

The CDR3 region is CASSSIQGWNEQFF. In nucleotides, the CDR3 is TGTGCCAGCAGCTCGATCCAGGGGTGGAATGAGCAGTTCTTC. This sequence joins TRBV11-2 and TRBJ2-1; D perhaps matches TRBD1 (6 bases). There are 14 residues in the CDR3. Per germline, CDR1 SGHAT and CDR2 FQNNGV. V was shortened by 4 bases and J by 7 bases, with 14 bases between the two germline ends.

This rearrangement joins TRBV18 to TRBJ2-5, with 9 bases lining up with TRBD1. Germline assignment: CDR1 KGHSH and CDR2 LQKENI. The V and J ends lost 5 bases and 5 bases, in that order; junction bases with no gene match: 3. The CDR3 length is 13 residues. As DNA, the CDR3 is TGTGCCAGCTCAACAGGGGGCGATGAGACCCAGTACTTC. Protein sequence: CASSTGGDETQYF.

This clone was seen only a few times. The V and J genes are TRBV5-4 and TRBJ2-2, with a possible D match to TRBD1 (5 bases). Germline V gene data show CDR1 as SGHNT and CDR2 as YYREEE (reference sequence). V gave up 2 bases and J gave up 3 bases, with 11 bases separating them. This CDR3 is built from 15 residues. CDR3 region: CASSLRQQDTGELFF. In DNA form, the CDR3 reads TGTGCCAGCAGCTTACGGCAACAGGACACCGGGGAGCTGTTTTTT.

The chain carries TRBV7-9 and TRBJ2-2; no definite D call. This CDR3 comprises 16 residues. The germline V and J ends were trimmed by 5 bases and 0 bases, with 13 bases remaining between them. CDR1 and CDR2 from the germline V gene are SEHNR and FQNEAQ (reference sequence). CDR3 residues: CASSTPDTANTGELFF. In nucleotides, the CDR3 is TGTGCCAGCAGCACGCCTGATACAGCGAACACCGGGGAGCTGTTTTTT.

The chain has TRBV20-1 and TRBJ2-1; no definite D call. The CDR3 spans 11 residues. V lost 6 bases and J 9 bases, leaving 12 bases between the germline ends. Germline CDR1 reads DFQATT; CDR2 reads SNEGSKA (reference sequence). The CDR3, as DNA: TGCAGTGCCCCTATCGTTCCTGAGCAGTTCTTC. Protein: CSAPIVPEQFF.

The gene calls are TRBV24-1 and TRBJ2-7, with 9 bases aligning to TRBD1. This CDR3 has 13 amino acids. Germline CDR1 is KGHDR and CDR2 is SFDVKD. The trim removed 9 bases at V and 7 bases at J, leaving 9 bases unmatched. The CDR3, as DNA: TGTGCCACCTCGGGACAGGGCCGAAGGGAGCAGTACTTC. It is translated as CATSGQGRREQYF.

This chain uses TRBV3-1 (or the pseudogene TRBV3-2) with TRBJ1-1, with 8 bases that match TRBD1. The germline V gene has CDR1 LGHDT and CDR2 YNNKEL (reference sequence). The V gene end was trimmed by 4 bases and the J gene end by 0 bases; junction bases not matched to a gene: 13. The CDR3 contains 18 residues. Here the CDR3 reads CASSLSWTGMAMNTEAFF. The CDR3 bases are TGTGCCAGCAGCCTAAGCTGGACAGGGATGGCCATGAACACTGAAGCTTTCTTT.